What follows are 20 T cell receptor beta chains derived from one specimen sequenced in a study of blood T cell repertoires in COVID-19. Sequencing used immunoSEQ multiplex PCR; TCRdb keeps in-frame clones, though not all of them. The data hold fewer than 120,000 clones, with roughly four fifths observed a single time. Sequenced: peripheral blood. These receptors originate from a woman aged 55-69 years with acute or convalescent COVID-19.

The chain joins TRBV28 to TRBJ2-5; D may be TRBD1 (6 bases). This CDR3 has 15 amino acids. Germline CDR1 reads MDHEN; CDR2 reads SYDVKM. V was pared by 6 bases and J by 2 bases, with 16 bases between. The CDR3 DNA reads as TGTGCCAGCAGCCCCCCTTTGGGGGCTCAAGAGACCCAGTACTTC. It specifies CASSPPLGAQETQYF.

The genes are TRBV11-1 and TRBJ2-2, with 10 bases fitting TRBD2. The trim removed 2 bases at V and 6 bases at J, leaving 0 bases unmatched. Germline CDR1 is SGHAT and CDR2 is FQDESV (reference sequence). The CDR3 sequence is 14 residues long. DNA for the CDR3: TGTGCCAGCAGCTTACTAGCGGGGGCCGGGGAGCTGTTTTTT. Translating it yields CASSLLAGAGELFF.

V usage is TRBV6-2 or TRBV6-3 and J usage is TRBJ1-6; 8 positions agree with TRBD1. Germline V gene sequence: CDR1 MNHEY, CDR2 SVGEGT. V was pared by 0 bases and J by 7 bases, with 8 bases of the junction left unmatched. The CDR3 covers 17 residues. CDR3 loop: CASSYSAGGAWNSPLHF. The CDR3 DNA sequence: TGTGCCAGCAGTTACTCGGCAGGGGGCGCTTGGAATTCACCCCTCCACTTT.

The gene calls are TRBV5-5 and TRBJ1-1; D is undetermined. V dropped 4 bases and J dropped 9 bases, with 16 bases sitting between them. This CDR3 is 13 amino acids long. Germline lookup yields CDR1 SGHKS and CDR2 YYEKEE (reference sequence). This CDR3 is CASSREGRLKAFF. The CDR3 region has the DNA TGTGCCAGCAGCCGGGAAGGCCGTTTAAAAGCTTTCTTT.

The rearrangement uses TRBV4-3 and TRBJ1-1, with D possibly TRBD1 on 5 matching bases. Looked up from germline, CDR1 is LGHNA and CDR2 is YSLEER. The CDR3 sequence is 15 residues long. Trimming took 0 bases from V and 3 from J, leaving 11 bases between them. The CDR3 DNA follows: TGCGCCAGCAGCCAAGAACGAGCGGGGGACACTGAAGCTTTCTTT. It is translated as CASSQERAGDTEAFF.

The V call is TRBV5-6, the J call TRBJ2-5; TRBD2 aligns across 12 bases. Germline V gives CDR1 SGHDT, CDR2 YYEEEE. The CDR3 covers 15 residues. V lost 0 bases to trimming and J lost 5 bases; unmatched junction nucleotides: 2. The CDR3 spells CASSLGLAGVETQYF. CDR3 sequence (DNA): TGTGCCAGCAGCTTGGGACTAGCGGGGGTGGAGACCCAGTACTTC.

The chain combines TRBV5-5 with TRBJ2-3; D possibly corresponds to TRBD1 (5 bases). The germline V and J ends were trimmed by 0 bases and 6 bases, with 17 bases remaining between them. This CDR3 has 16 amino acids. CDR1 is SGHKS and CDR2 is YYEKEE in the germline V gene (reference sequence). The CDR3 DNA reads TGTGCCAGCAGCTTGGGGGTGACAGTGGCGGCCGATACGCAGTATTTT. It codes for CASSLGVTVAADTQYF.

This chain uses TRBV6-2 or TRBV6-3 with TRBJ2-7, with D possibly being TRBD1 (5 bases). Between the trimmed V and J ends, which lost 3 bases and 4 bases, there was a span of 7 bases. CDR3 length: 12 residues. The germline CDR1 and CDR2 sequences are MNHEY and SVGEGT. The CDR3 DNA reads as TGTGCCAGCAGTTATGACAGTTACGAGCAGTACTTC. Protein sequence: CASSYDSYEQYF.

This chain links TRBV6-6 with TRBJ1-2; TRBD1 matches 7 bases. Per germline, CDR1 MNHNY and CDR2 SVGAGI (reference sequence). The CDR3 length is 14 residues. Trimming at V came to 5 bases and at J to 7 bases, leaving 10 bases not matched to a gene. The CDR3 DNA follows: TGTGCCAGCAGTGTGACAGGGTCTGGCGGTGGCTACACCTTC. Protein: CASSVTGSGGGYTF.

The gene calls are TRBV6-2 or TRBV6-3 and TRBJ2-7; possible D gene TRBD1, 7 bases. Per germline, CDR1 MNHEY and CDR2 SVGEGT. Trimming cost V 5 bases and J 4 bases, with 18 bases left between them. The CDR3 runs to 15 residues. This CDR3 reads CASSRGDPGGYEQYF. The CDR3 DNA reads TGTGCCAGCAGTAGGGGAGACCCAGGGGGGTACGAGCAGTACTTC.

This clone has just a few counts. The chain has TRBV5-5 and TRBJ1-1; no clear D gene. This CDR3 comprises 13 residues. CDR1 and CDR2 (germline): SGHKS, YYEKEE (reference sequence). The ends were cut back, 0 bases at V and 3 bases at J, with 6 bases in the middle. CDR3 amino acids: CASSLEPDTEAFF. The CDR3 DNA is TGTGCCAGCAGCTTGGAACCAGACACTGAAGCTTTCTTT.

The chain has TRBV9 and TRBJ2-5; 10 positions match TRBD1. Trimming at V came to 4 bases and at J to 5 bases, leaving 14 bases not matched to a gene. This CDR3 is built from 17 residues. The germline V gene has CDR1 SGDLS and CDR2 YYNGEE. The CDR3 here is CASSSSLGQGPRETQYF. CDR3 DNA: TGTGCCAGCAGCTCCTCATTGGGACAGGGGCCCCGGGAGACCCAGTACTTC. The variable domain in full, with the rest retrieved from reference TRBV9 and TRBJ2-5, is DSGVTQTPKHLITATGQRVTLRCSPRSGDLSVYWYQQSLDQGLQFLIQYYNGEERAKGNILERFSAQQFPDLHSELNLSSLELGDSALYFCASSSSLGQGPRETQYFGPGTRLLVL.

The gene calls are TRBV30 and TRBJ1-5, with D unclear. Germline-derived CDR1 and CDR2 are GTSNPN and SVGIG (reference sequence). CDR3 size: 13 residues. The V end was cut by 0 bases, the J end by 6 bases, with 9 bases between. The CDR3 region has the DNA TGTGCCTGGAGTGTGGGAGGTTCTCAGCCCCAGCATTTT. Protein: CAWSVGGSQPQHF.

This chain joins TRBV4-3 and TRBJ1-5; 7 nucleotides agree with TRBD1. This CDR3 has 19 residues. V shed 2 bases, J shed 0 bases, and the junction held 13 bases outside the gene matches. Germline values: CDR1 LGHNA, CDR2 YSLEER. CDR3 sequence (DNA): TGCGCCAGCAGCCAATCAACCGAGACAGGGAGGTTTAGCAATCAGCCCCAGCATTTT. Translating it yields CASSQSTETGRFSNQPQHF.

The gene calls are TRBV3-1 (or the pseudogene TRBV3-2) and TRBJ2-3; 7 nucleotides match TRBD1. The CDR3 is made up of 14 amino acids. Germline V gene data show CDR1 as LGHDT and CDR2 as YNNKEL (reference sequence). Losses at the gene ends were 7 bases for V and 0 bases for J; bases not matched to a gene: 4. The CDR3 spells CASKQQGSTDTQYF. DNA of the CDR3: TGTGCCAGCAAACAACAGGGGAGCACAGATACGCAGTATTTT.

The chain recombines TRBV4-3 with TRBJ2-1; TRBD2 agrees at 7 bases. From germline, CDR1 is LGHNA and CDR2 YSLEER. Losses at the gene ends were 0 bases for V and 7 bases for J; bases not matched to a gene: 6. The CDR3 extends over 15 amino acids. CDR3 bases: TGCGCCAGCAGCCAAGAGGGGGGGGGTTGGAATGAGCAGTTCTTC. Its translation is CASSQEGGGWNEQFF.

In DNA, the CDR3 is TGCGCCAGCAGCCCGGCGGGAGGGGCAGATTCACCCCTCCACTTT. It is translated as CASSPAGGADSPLHF. The chain uses TRBV5-1 and TRBJ1-6; TRBD1 might be the D (5 bases). Germline CDR1 SGHRS, CDR2 YFSETQ. The V end was cut by 4 bases, the J end by 8 bases, with 16 bases between. There are 15 residues in the CDR3.

The chain has TRBV6-5 and TRBJ2-7, with TRBD2 matching over 8 bases. The CDR3 totals 14 residues. V shed 5 bases, J shed 4 bases, and the junction held 7 bases outside the gene matches. Germline V gives CDR1 MNHEY, CDR2 SVGAGI. The CDR3 region has the DNA TGTGCCAGCAGTCGGAGCGGGAGCATTTACGAGCAGTACTTC. It specifies CASSRSGSIYEQYF.

This clone was seen a few times. The rearrangement joins TRBV28 to TRBJ2-7; weak D call: TRBD2 (5 bases). The V gene's germline CDR1 is MDHEN and CDR2 SYDVKM. The ends were cut back, 3 bases at V and 0 bases at J, with 12 bases in the middle. This CDR3 contains 15 residues. CDR3 in amino acids: CASSLSGLSSYEQYF. The CDR3 nucleotides read TGTGCCAGCAGTTTGTCCGGACTCAGCTCCTACGAGCAGTACTTC.

The CDR3 region is CATTLALTYNEQFF. CDR3 sequence (DNA): TGTGCCACCACACTAGCGTTGACCTACAATGAGCAGTTCTTC. The chain joins TRBV2 to TRBJ2-1, with 7 bases aligning to TRBD2. CDR1 is SNHLY, CDR2 FYNNEI, per germline. J gave up 2 bases and V 10 bases, and 8 bases lay outside the gene matches. The CDR3 runs 14 residues.